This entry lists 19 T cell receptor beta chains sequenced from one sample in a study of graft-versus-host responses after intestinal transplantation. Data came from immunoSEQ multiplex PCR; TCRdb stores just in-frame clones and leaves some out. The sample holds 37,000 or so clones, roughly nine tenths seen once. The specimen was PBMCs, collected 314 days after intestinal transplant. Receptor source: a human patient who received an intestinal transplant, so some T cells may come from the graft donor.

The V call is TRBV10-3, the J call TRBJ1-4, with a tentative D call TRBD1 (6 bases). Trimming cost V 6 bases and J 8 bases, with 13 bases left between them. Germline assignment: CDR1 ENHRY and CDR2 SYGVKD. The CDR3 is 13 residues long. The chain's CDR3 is CAIRTGPGEKLFF. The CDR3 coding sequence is TGTGCCATCAGGACAGGACCGGGCGAAAAACTGTTTTTT.

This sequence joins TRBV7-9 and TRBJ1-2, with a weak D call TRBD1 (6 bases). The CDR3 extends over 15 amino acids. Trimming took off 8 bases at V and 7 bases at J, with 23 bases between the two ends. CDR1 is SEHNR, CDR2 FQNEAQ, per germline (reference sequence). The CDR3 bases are TGTGCCAGCCGCCGACAGGCGGGTCGTCTAAGTGGCTACACCTTC. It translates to CASRRQAGRLSGYTF.

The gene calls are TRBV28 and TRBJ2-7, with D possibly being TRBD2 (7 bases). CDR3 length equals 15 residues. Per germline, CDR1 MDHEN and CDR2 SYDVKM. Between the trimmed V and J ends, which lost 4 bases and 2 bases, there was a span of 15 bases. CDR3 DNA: TGTGCCAGCAGTTCGCCCGGGGGGCCACCCTACGAGCAGTACTTC. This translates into CASSSPGGPPYEQYF. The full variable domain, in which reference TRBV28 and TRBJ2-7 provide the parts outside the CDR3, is DVKVTQSSRYLVKRTGEKVFLECVQDMDHENMFWYRQDPGLGLRLIYFSYDVKMKEKGDIPEGYSVSREKKERFSLILESASTNQTSMYLCASSSPGGPPYEQYFGPGTRLTVT.

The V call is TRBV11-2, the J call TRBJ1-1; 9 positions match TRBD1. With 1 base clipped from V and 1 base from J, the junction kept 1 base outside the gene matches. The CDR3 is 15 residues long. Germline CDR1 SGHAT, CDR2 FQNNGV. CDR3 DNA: TGTGCCAGCAGCTTAGGGGACAGGGAGAACACTGAAGCTTTCTTT. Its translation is CASSLGDRENTEAFF.

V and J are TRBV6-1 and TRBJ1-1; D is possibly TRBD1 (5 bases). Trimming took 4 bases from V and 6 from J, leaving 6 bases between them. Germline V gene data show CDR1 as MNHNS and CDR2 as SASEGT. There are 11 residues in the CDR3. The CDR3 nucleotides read TGTGCCAGCAGTGGGGACGCTGAAGCTTTCTTT. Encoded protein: CASSGDAEAFF.

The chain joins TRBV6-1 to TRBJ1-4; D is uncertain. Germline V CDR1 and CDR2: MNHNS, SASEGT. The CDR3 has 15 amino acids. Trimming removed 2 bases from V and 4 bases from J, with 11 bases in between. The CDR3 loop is CASSERVLRNEKLFF. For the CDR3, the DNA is TGTGCCAGCAGTGAAAGGGTCCTGCGTAATGAAAAACTGTTTTTT.

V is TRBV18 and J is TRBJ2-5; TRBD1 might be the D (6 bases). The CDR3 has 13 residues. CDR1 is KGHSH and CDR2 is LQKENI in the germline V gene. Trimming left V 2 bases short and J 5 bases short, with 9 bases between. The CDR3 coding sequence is TGTGCCAGCTCACCAGGGGGCGGCGAGACCCAGTACTTC. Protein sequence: CASSPGGGETQYF.

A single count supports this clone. The CDR3 DNA reads as TGTGCCAGCAGTGGGGGTACCGGCTATAACGAGCAGTACTTC. The encoded protein is CASSGGTGYNEQYF. The rearrangement uses TRBV2 and TRBJ2-7; no clear D gene. This CDR3 is 14 amino acids long. Trimming cost V 4 bases and J 5 bases, with 15 bases left between them. The germline gives CDR1 SNHLY, CDR2 FYNNEI.

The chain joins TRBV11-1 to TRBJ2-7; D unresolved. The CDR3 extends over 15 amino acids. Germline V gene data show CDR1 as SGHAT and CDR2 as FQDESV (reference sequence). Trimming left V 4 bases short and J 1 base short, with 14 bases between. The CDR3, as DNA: TGTGCCAGCAGCTCCGCGGTGAAACAGTCCTACGAGCAGTACTTC. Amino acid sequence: CASSSAVKQSYEQYF.

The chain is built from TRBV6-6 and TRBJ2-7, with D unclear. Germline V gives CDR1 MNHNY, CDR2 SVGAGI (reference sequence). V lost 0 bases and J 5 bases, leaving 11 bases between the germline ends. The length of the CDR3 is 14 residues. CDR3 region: CASSYSMGNDEQYF. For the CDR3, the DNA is TGTGCCAGCAGTTACTCGATGGGAAACGACGAGCAGTACTTC.

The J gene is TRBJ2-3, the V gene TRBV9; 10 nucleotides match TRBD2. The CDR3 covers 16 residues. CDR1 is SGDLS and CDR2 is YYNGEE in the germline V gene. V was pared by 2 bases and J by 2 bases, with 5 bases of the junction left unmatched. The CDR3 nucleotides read TGTGCCAGCAGCGTGCACCTAGCGGGGGCCACAGATACGCAGTATTTT. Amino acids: CASSVHLAGATDTQYF. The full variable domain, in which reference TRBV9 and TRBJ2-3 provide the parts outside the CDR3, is DSGVTQTPKHLITATGQRVTLRCSPRSGDLSVYWYQQSLDQGLQFLIQYYNGEERAKGNILERFSAQQFPDLHSELNLSSLELGDSALYFCASSVHLAGATDTQYFGPGTRLTVL.

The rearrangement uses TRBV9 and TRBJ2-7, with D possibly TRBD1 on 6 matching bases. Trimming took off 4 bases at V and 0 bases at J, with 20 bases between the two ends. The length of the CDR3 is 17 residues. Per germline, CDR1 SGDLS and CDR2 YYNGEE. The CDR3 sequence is CASSSDRTFNSSYEQYF. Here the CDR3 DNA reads TGTGCCAGCAGCTCGGACAGAACCTTCAACAGCTCCTACGAGCAGTACTTC.

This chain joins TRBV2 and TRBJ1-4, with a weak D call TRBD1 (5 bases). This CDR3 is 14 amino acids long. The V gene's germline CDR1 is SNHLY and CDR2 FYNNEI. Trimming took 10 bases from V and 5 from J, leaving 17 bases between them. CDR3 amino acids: CATVFDSSNEKLFF. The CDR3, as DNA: TGTGCCACCGTCTTTGACAGCTCCAATGAAAAACTGTTTTTT.

The CDR3 is CASSLSGTYTNYGYTF. DNA of the CDR3: TGTGCCAGCAGCTTATCCGGGACATACACAAACTATGGCTACACCTTC. The V call is TRBV7-2, the J call TRBJ1-2; D perhaps matches TRBD1 (6 bases). CDR1 and CDR2 from the germline V gene are SGHTA and FQGNSA. Trimming removed 2 bases at V and 2 bases at J, with 15 bases between. The CDR3 contains 16 residues. Looking up the rest from reference TRBV7-2 and TRBJ1-2 gives the full variable domain: GAGVSQSPSNKVTEKGKDVELRCDPISGHTALYWYRQSLGQGLEFLIYFQGNSAPDKSGLPSDRFSAERTGGSVSTLTIQRTQQEDSAVYLCASSLSGTYTNYGYTFGSGTRLTVV.

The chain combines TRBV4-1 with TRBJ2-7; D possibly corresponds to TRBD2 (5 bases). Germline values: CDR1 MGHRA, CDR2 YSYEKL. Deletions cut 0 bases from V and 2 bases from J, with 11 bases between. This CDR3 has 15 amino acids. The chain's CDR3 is CASSQEGGPTYEQYF. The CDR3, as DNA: TGCGCCAGCAGCCAAGAAGGCGGGCCCACCTACGAGCAGTACTTC.

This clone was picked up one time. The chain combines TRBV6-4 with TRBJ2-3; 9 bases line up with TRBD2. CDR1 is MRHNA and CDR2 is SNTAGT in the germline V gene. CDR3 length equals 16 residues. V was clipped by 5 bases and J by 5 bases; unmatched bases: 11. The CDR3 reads CASSSGRQARGDTQYF. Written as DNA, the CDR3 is TGTGCCAGCAGTAGCGGGAGGCAGGCCCGCGGAGATACGCAGTATTTT.

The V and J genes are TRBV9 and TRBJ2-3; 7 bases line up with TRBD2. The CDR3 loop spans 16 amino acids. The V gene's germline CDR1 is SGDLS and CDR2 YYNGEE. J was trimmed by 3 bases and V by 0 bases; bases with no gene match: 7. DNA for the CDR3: TGTGCCAGCAGCGTAGCGGGAGGAGAGGGGACAGATACGCAGTATTTT. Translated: CASSVAGGEGTDTQYF.

In DNA, the CDR3 is TGTGCCAGCAGACGACAGGGGAATTCACCCCTCCACTTT. This codes for CASRRQGNSPLHF. The V and J genes are TRBV6-5 and TRBJ1-6, with 8 positions matching TRBD1. Germline values: CDR1 MNHEY, CDR2 SVGAGI. Trimming took 6 bases from V and 7 from J; bases not matched to a gene: 2. The CDR3 extends over 13 amino acids.

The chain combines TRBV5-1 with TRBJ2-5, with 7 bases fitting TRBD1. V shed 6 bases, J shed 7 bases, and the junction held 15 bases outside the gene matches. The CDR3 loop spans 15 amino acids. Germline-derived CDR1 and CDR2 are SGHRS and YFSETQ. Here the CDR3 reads CASNPPGQPFGTQYF. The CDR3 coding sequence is TGCGCCAGCAACCCTCCGGGACAGCCCTTTGGGACCCAGTACTTC.